The source of this T cell receptor (beta chain) is a study of blood T cell repertoires in COVID-19. Whole-study context: Sample material is recorded as cDNA or gDNA derived from T cells, B-cell-depleted T cells, or PBMCs.

Method: immunoSEQ multiplex PCR; TCRdb's copy keeps in-frame clones and lacks some. The sample records 250,000 to 350,000 clones, about 92% being singletons. The cohort comprised adults aged roughly 18 to 95 years residing in around 25 US areas. The clonotype was recovered from a woman aged 25 to 39 who had recovered from COVID-19. The material sequenced was PBMCs or T cells enriched from blood (not recorded which).

The CDR3 nucleotides are TGTGCCACCAGCAGGGAGTTAGGAGAGGAGTTCTTC. Its translation: CATSRELGEEFF. V and J are TRBV15 and TRBJ2-1, with no clear D. The V and J ends lost 3 bases and 14 bases respectively, with 14 bases between them. The germline gives CDR1 LNHNV, CDR2 YYDKDF (reference sequence). This CDR3 region has 12 residues.